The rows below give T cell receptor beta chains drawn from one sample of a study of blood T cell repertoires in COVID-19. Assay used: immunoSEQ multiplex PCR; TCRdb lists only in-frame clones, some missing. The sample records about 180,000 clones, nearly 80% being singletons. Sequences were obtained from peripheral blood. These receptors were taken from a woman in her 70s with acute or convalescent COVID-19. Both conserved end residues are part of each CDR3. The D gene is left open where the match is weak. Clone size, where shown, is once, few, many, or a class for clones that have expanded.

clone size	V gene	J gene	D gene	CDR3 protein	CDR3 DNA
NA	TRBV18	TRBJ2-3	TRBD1	CASSLGQVGTDTQYF	TGTGCCAGCTCTCTGGGACAGGTGGGCACAGATACGCAGTATTTT
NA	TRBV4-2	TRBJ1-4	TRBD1	CASSREYTGTGYEKLFF	TGTGCCAGCAGCCGGGAATACACCGGGACAGGGTATGAAAAACTGTTTTTT
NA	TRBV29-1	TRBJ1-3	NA	CGGQGSGNTIYF	TGCGGCGGGCAGGGGTCTGGAAACACCATATATTTT
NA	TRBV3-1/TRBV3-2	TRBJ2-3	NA	CASSQYSTDTQYF	TGTGCCAGCAGCCAATATAGCACAGATACGCAGTATTTT
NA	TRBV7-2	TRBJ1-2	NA	CASSLFPDYGYTF	TGTGCCAGCAGCTTGTTTCCCGACTATGGCTACACCTTC
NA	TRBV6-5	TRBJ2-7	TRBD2	CASTTGGLGGGYF	TGTGCCAGCACCACGGGAGGGCTGGGGGGCGGCTACTTC
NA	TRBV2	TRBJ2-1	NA	CASSGRQGGLNEQFF	TGTGCCAGCAGTGGCCGGCAGGGAGGCTTGAATGAGCAGTTCTTC
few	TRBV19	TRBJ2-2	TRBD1	CASSMGQGSIGELFF	TGTGCCAGTAGTATGGGACAGGGGTCCATCGGGGAGCTGTTTTTT
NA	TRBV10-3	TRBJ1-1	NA	CAISESSREENTEAFF	TGTGCCATCAGTGAGTCGAGCAGGGAAGAGAACACTGAAGCTTTCTTT
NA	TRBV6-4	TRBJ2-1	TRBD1	CASSDSNRGDEQFF	TGTGCCAGCAGTGACTCTAACAGGGGGGATGAGCAGTTCTTC
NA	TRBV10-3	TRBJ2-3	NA	CAISDPRGTDTQYF	TGTGCCATCAGTGACCCCAGGGGCACAGATACGCAGTATTTT
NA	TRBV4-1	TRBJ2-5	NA	CASSQDVGQQETQYF	TGCGCCAGCAGCCAAGATGTCGGACAGCAAGAGACCCAGTACTTC
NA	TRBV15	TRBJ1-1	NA	CATSRISVGTEAFF	TGTGCCACCAGCAGGATCTCAGTTGGCACTGAAGCTTTCTTT
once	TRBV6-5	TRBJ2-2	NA	CASQALVANTGELFF	TGTGCCAGCCAAGCCCTTGTGGCGAACACCGGGGAGCTGTTTTTT
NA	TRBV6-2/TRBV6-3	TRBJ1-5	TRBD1	CASSYPPDRGPNQPQHF	TGTGCCAGCAGTTACCCCCCTGATAGGGGGCCGAATCAGCCCCAGCATTTT
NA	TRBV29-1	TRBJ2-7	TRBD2	CSALPGTSGMEQYF	TGCAGCGCGTTACCAGGGACTAGCGGGATGGAACAGTACTTC
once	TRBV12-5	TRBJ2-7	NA	CASGLPTGRGFYEQYF	TGTGCTAGTGGTTTGCCGACCGGAAGGGGGTTCTACGAGCAGTACTTC
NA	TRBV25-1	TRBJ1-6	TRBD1	CASRDTGAGSPLHF	TGTGCCAGCAGGGACACAGGGGCCGGGTCACCCCTCCACTTT
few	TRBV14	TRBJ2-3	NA	CASSFRLVDTQYF	TGTGCCAGCAGCTTCCGACTAGTAGATACGCAGTATTTT
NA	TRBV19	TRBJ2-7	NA	CASSILLRGHEQYF	TGTGCCAGTAGTATACTCTTGCGGGGACACGAGCAGTACTTC
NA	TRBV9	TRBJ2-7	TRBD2	CASSPGLAVEYEQYF	TGTGCCAGCAGCCCTGGACTAGCAGTTGAATACGAGCAGTACTTC
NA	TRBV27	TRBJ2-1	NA	CASSFSAESTEQFF	TGTGCCAGCAGTTTTTCGGCGGAGTCGACTGAGCAGTTCTTC
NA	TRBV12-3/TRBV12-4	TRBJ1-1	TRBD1	CASSSGGTEAFF	TGTGCCAGCAGTTCAGGGGGCACTGAAGCTTTCTTT